This paragraph reports one T cell receptor beta chain. Its specificity is unknown. With 4 bases clipped from V and 6 bases from J, the junction kept 4 bases outside the gene matches. This CDR3 comprises 16 residues. Germline CDR1 and CDR2: ENHRY and SYGVKD. This record belongs to a study of cytotoxic CD8 clonotypes in ibrutinib-treated CLL. Study details: Response samples were taken after a median roughly twelve months of treatment, range 6 to 36.

Study-wide results and limits: Shared public clonotypes were rare, and on treatment they either got smaller or stayed the same. Baseline levels of clonality went above those of age-matched healthy donors and moved with circulating CD8+ T-cell counts.

Produced via immunoSEQ multiplex PCR; TCRdb's table is partial and in-frame only. The sample consists of roughly 24,000 clones, roughly 68% of them appearing once. TCR beta library input comprised approximately 2 micrograms of genomic DNA from cryopreserved PBMCs. This specimen was PBMCs, taken after 24 months of ibrutinib treatment. The clonotype was recovered from a human donor with chronic lymphocytic leukemia. This chain connects TRBV10-3 to TRBJ1-6, with 12 bases identical to TRBD1. CDR3 coding DNA: TGTGCCATCAGTGGGGGACAGGGGGCCGGTAATTCACCCCTCCACTTT. Amino acid sequence: CAISGGQGAGNSPLHF.